The 20 T cell receptor beta chains below come from one sample, sequenced in a study of blood T cell repertoires in COVID-19. Sequencing was performed with immunoSEQ multiplex PCR; in TCRdb, only in-frame clones are kept and a portion is missing. The repertoire holds fewer than 300,000 clones, with roughly 90% as singletons. The sample comprised peripheral blood. These receptors were collected from a woman aged 25-40 years with COVID-19, enrolled during active disease.

V and J are TRBV13 and TRBJ2-3, with 8 bases matching TRBD2. The CDR3 covers 18 residues. V was clipped by 5 bases and J by 0 bases; unmatched bases: 13. Germline V CDR1 and CDR2: PRHDT, FYEKMQ (reference sequence). For the CDR3, the DNA is TGTGCCAGCAGCCTCACCGTAGCGGGGAGAGGCAGCACAGATACGCAGTATTTT. Translated, it gives CASSLTVAGRGSTDTQYF.

The chain is built from TRBV3-1 (or the pseudogene TRBV3-2) and TRBJ1-2; D may be TRBD1 (5 bases). The ends were cut back, 3 bases at V and 2 bases at J, with 10 bases in the middle. CDR3 length: 14 amino acids. From germline, CDR1 is LGHDT and CDR2 YNNKEL (reference sequence). Here the CDR3 reads CASSQNNRNYGYTF. The CDR3 DNA sequence: TGTGCCAGCAGCCAGAATAACAGGAACTATGGCTACACCTTC.

This chain connects TRBV18 to TRBJ2-5; the match to TRBD2 covers 8 bases. The CDR3 length is 17 residues. CDR1 and CDR2 from the germline V gene are KGHSH and LQKENI. Trimming took 2 bases from V and 0 from J; bases not matched to a gene: 8. In nucleotides, the CDR3 is TGTGCCAGCTCACCATCAATCAAGCGGGGGTACCAAGAGACCCAGTACTTC. Protein product: CASSPSIKRGYQETQYF.

The CDR3 spells CASSYGTGGYEQYF. The DNA for the CDR3 is TGTGCCAGCAGTTACGGGACAGGGGGGTACGAGCAGTACTTC. The V and J genes are TRBV6-5 and TRBJ2-7; 11 positions match TRBD1. There are 14 residues in the CDR3. Unmatched junction bases numbered 1, after V lost 2 bases and J lost 4 bases. Germline-derived CDR1 and CDR2 are MNHEY and SVGAGI.

The genes are TRBV15 and TRBJ2-7; 7 nucleotides align to TRBD1. The CDR3 is 15 amino acids. Losses at the gene ends were 3 bases for V and 1 base for J; bases not matched to a gene: 6. Germline CDR1 LNHNV, CDR2 YYDKDF (reference sequence). CDR3 loop: CATSRGTEVSYEQYF. The CDR3, as DNA: TGTGCCACCAGCAGGGGGACAGAAGTATCCTACGAGCAGTACTTC.

The chain employs TRBV7-2 and TRBJ2-1; 9 bases align to TRBD2. The CDR3 length is 16 residues. After removal of 1 base from V and 1 base from J, the junction contained 2 bases not matched to a gene. The germline CDR1 and CDR2 sequences are SGHTA and FQGNSA. This chain's CDR3 is CASSLVLAGSYNEQFF. The CDR3, as DNA: TGTGCCAGCAGCTTAGTCCTAGCGGGGTCCTACAATGAGCAGTTCTTC.

V and J are TRBV19 and TRBJ2-1, with D tentatively TRBD2 (6 bases). The germline V gene has CDR1 LNHDA and CDR2 SQIVND (reference sequence). The CDR3 sequence is 14 residues long. The V gene lost 9 bases and the J gene lost 0 bases, with 12 bases spanning the gap. CDR3 bases: TGTGCCAGGGCTGGAGGGGACTCCTACAATGAGCAGTTCTTC. Translated, it gives CARAGGDSYNEQFF.

The CDR3 DNA sequence: TGTGCCAGCAGCCGACTTTCCGGGACAGGGAAATCACCCCTCCACTTT. It encodes CASSRLSGTGKSPLHF. This chain links TRBV3-1 (or the pseudogene TRBV3-2) with TRBJ1-6; 9 nucleotides match TRBD1. There are 16 residues in the CDR3. V was clipped by 4 bases and J by 10 bases; unmatched bases: 11. The V gene's germline CDR1 is LGHDT and CDR2 YNNKEL (reference sequence).

The chain joins TRBV28 to TRBJ1-5; 8 nucleotides align to TRBD1. CDR1 and CDR2 (germline): MDHEN, SYDVKM. The V segment lost 5 bases and the J segment 7 bases; nucleotides outside the gene matches: 7. The CDR3 consists of 14 residues. In DNA, the CDR3 is TGTGCCAGCAGTCCCAACAGGGGGTTGCAGCCCCAGCATTTT. Protein sequence: CASSPNRGLQPQHF. The full variable domain, rest sourced from reference TRBV28 and TRBJ1-5, is DVKVTQSSRYLVKRTGEKVFLECVQDMDHENMFWYRQDPGLGLRLIYFSYDVKMKEKGDIPEGYSVSREKKERFSLILESASTNQTSMYLCASSPNRGLQPQHFGDGTRLSIL.

The chain joins TRBV2 to TRBJ1-6, with D unresolved. Looked up from germline, CDR1 is SNHLY and CDR2 is FYNNEI. CDR3 length: 14 residues. Deletions cut 10 bases from V and 4 bases from J, with 14 bases between. DNA of the CDR3: TGTGCCACCTCTCCTTATGAGTATAATTCACCCCTCCACTTT. Its protein product is CATSPYEYNSPLHF. Variable domain in full (rest from reference TRBV2 and TRBJ1-6): EPEVTQTPSHQVTQMGQEVILRCVPISNHLYFYWYRQILGQKVEFLVSFYNNEISEKSEIFDDQFSVERPDGSNFTLKIRSTKLEDSAMYFCATSPYEYNSPLHFGNGTRLTVT.

The V and J genes are TRBV19 and TRBJ1-3; D may be TRBD1 (6 bases). Germline V gene sequence: CDR1 LNHDA, CDR2 SQIVND (reference sequence). Between the trimmed V and J ends, which lost 3 bases and 0 bases, there was a span of 15 bases. CDR3 length equals 17 residues. The CDR3 is CASSMAPGVRSGNTIYF. For the CDR3, the DNA is TGTGCCAGTAGTATGGCACCAGGGGTCCGCTCTGGAAACACCATATATTTT.

The J gene is TRBJ2-3, the V gene TRBV11-2, with D possibly being TRBD2 (7 bases). Germline CDR1 is SGHAT and CDR2 is FQNNGV. This CDR3 comprises 14 residues. V lost 2 bases, J lost 4 bases, and 10 bases lay in between. For the CDR3, the DNA is TGTGCCAGCAGCTTATGGGGGGGCCCAGATACGCAGTATTTT. It codes for CASSLWGGPDTQYF.

The chain links TRBV10-3 to TRBJ1-4, with TRBD1 matching 8 bases. J lost 6 bases, V lost 3 bases, and 6 bases had no gene match. Per the germline V gene, CDR1 is ENHRY and CDR2 is SYGVKD. CDR3 size: 15 residues. In nucleotides, the CDR3 is TGTGCCATCAGTGAAAGAGACAGGGGAGATGAAAAACTGTTTTTT. Translated: CAISERDRGDEKLFF.

The chain has TRBV5-6 and TRBJ2-7; 11 nucleotides line up with TRBD2. V lost 6 bases and J lost 2; bases outside the gene matches: 4. CDR3 size: 14 residues. Germline V CDR1 and CDR2: SGHDT, YYEEEE. CDR3 nucleotide sequence: TGTGCCAGCAATCGACTAGCGGGGACCTACGAGCAGTACTTC. Translating gives CASNRLAGTYEQYF.

Turning to this clone: At one of its ends the junction is not consistent with the germline gene, which may arise from a read error. The CDR3 DNA sequence: TGTGCTAGTGGCATAGGACAGGGAACCACCATATATTTT. As protein: CASGIGQGTTIYF. The chain has TRBV12-5 and TRBJ1-3, with 8 bases fitting TRBD1. Germline V gene sequence: CDR1 LGHNT, CDR2 FRNRAP. The CDR3 spans 13 residues.

The chain joins TRBV7-6 to TRBJ2-3; 8 bases are a match to TRBD2. In germline, CDR1 is SGHVS, CDR2 FNYEAQ. The CDR3 extends over 15 amino acids. Unmatched junction bases numbered 6, after V lost 5 bases and J lost 2 bases. Here the CDR3 reads CASSLTGGDTDTQYF. CDR3 DNA sequence: TGTGCCAGCAGCCTTACGGGGGGGGACACAGATACGCAGTATTTT.

This rearrangement joins TRBV27 to TRBJ1-6; TRBD1 is a possible D gene (5 bases). Looked up from germline, CDR1 is MNHEY and CDR2 is SMNVEV (reference sequence). This CDR3 is 15 amino acids long. The ends were cut back, 6 bases at V and 4 bases at J, with 13 bases in the middle. The CDR3 sequence: CASRRSGGYNSPLHF. The CDR3 nucleotides are TGTGCCAGCAGACGGTCCGGGGGGTATAATTCACCCCTCCACTTT.

The chain uses TRBV2 and TRBJ2-3; 8 bases align to TRBD2. Trimming removed 5 bases from V and 2 bases from J; junction bases left unmatched: 9. In germline, CDR1 is SNHLY, CDR2 FYNNEI. The CDR3 loop spans 16 amino acids. CDR3 protein: CASSRLTSGPTDTQYF. The CDR3 DNA follows: TGTGCCAGCAGTCGACTTACTAGCGGACCCACAGATACGCAGTATTTT.

This chain connects TRBV5-1 to TRBJ2-3, with D possibly TRBD1 on 6 matching bases. Germline loops: CDR1 SGHRS, CDR2 YFSETQ. This CDR3 is built from 14 residues. V was pared by 7 bases and J by 5 bases, with 17 bases between. CDR3 DNA: TGCGCCAGCCGACAGACAGCAGGGGAAGATACGCAGTATTTT. It translates to CASRQTAGEDTQYF.

The chain couples TRBV11-2 to TRBJ1-1; possible D gene TRBD1, 5 bases. V shed 2 bases and J shed 1 base, with 8 bases lying between them. The CDR3 contains 14 residues. Looked up from germline, CDR1 is SGHAT and CDR2 is FQNNGV. CDR3 residues: CASSLITGNTEAFF. CDR3 coding DNA: TGTGCCAGCAGCTTAATCACAGGGAACACTGAAGCTTTCTTT.